This is a list of T cell receptor beta chains from one sample in a study of blood T cell repertoires in COVID-19. Data came from immunoSEQ multiplex PCR; TCRdb stores just in-frame clones and leaves some out. The sample has 65,000 to 90,000 clones, roughly 90% seen once. The sequenced sample consisted of peripheral blood. These receptors originate from a human donor in a cohort sampled during active COVID-19. The CDR3 runs from the conserved cysteine through the conserved F or W. The D gene is left open where the match is weak. Clone size is stated in some rows and not others, as once, few, many or a class when expanded.

CASSLGTSGGGQETQYF,TGTGCCAGCAGCCTCGGGACTAGCGGGGGAGGGCAAGAGACCCAGTACTTC,TRBD2,TRBV2,TRBJ2-5,.
CASRQSPTGYGQPQHF,TGTGCCAGCAGACAATCACCCACGGGGTATGGGCAGCCCCAGCATTTT,.,TRBV16,TRBJ1-5,.
CAIQPRGAPTDTQYF,TGTGCCATCCAGCCCCGGGGGGCCCCCACAGATACGCAGTATTTT,.,TRBV10-3,TRBJ2-3,.
CASSQEDRGNTEAFF,TGTGCCAGCAGCCAAGAAGACAGGGGGAACACTGAAGCTTTCTTT,TRBD1,TRBV3-1/TRBV3-2,TRBJ1-1,large
CASSSARGSTEAFF,TGTGCCAGCAGTTCCGCCAGGGGTTCGACTGAAGCTTTCTTT,.,TRBV27,TRBJ1-1,.
CASSLGLAGGPSYNEQFF,TGTGCCAGCAGTTTGGGCCTAGCGGGGGGGCCCTCCTACAATGAGCAGTTCTTC,TRBD2,TRBV27,TRBJ2-1,.
CASSFSGRVSSYEQYF,TGTGCCAGCAGTTTTTCGGGCAGGGTTTCCTCCTACGAGCAGTACTTC,.,TRBV27,TRBJ2-7,.
CASIGMLGTGFNQPQHF,TGTGCCAGTATTGGGATGCTCGGGACAGGGTTCAATCAGCCCCAGCATTTT,TRBD1,TRBV19,TRBJ1-5,.
CASTWTSGVNNEQFF,TGTGCCAGCACCTGGACTAGCGGGGTCAACAATGAGCAGTTCTTC,TRBD2,TRBV2,TRBJ2-1,.
CASSPKGGQGYGYTF,TGTGCCAGCAGCCCCAAGGGGGGACAGGGGTATGGCTACACCTTC,TRBD1,TRBV3-1/TRBV3-2,TRBJ1-2,once
CASSSAYYGYTF,TGTGCCAGCAGTTCCGCGTACTATGGCTACACCTTC,.,TRBV6-5,TRBJ1-2,.
CASSSSFTEAFF,TGTGCCAGCAGCTCAAGCTTTACTGAAGCTTTCTTT,.,TRBV28,TRBJ1-1,.
CASSLGTSGTSTDTQYF,TGCGCCAGCAGCTTAGGGACTAGCGGAACTAGCACAGATACGCAGTATTTT,TRBD2,TRBV5-1,TRBJ2-3,.
CATSGGRFSGYTF,TGTGCCACCAGTGGGGGCAGGTTTAGCGGCTACACCTTC,.,TRBV24-1,TRBJ1-2,.
CASSEGGAYNEQFF,TGTGCCAGCAGTGAAGGGGGGGCATACAATGAGCAGTTCTTC,.,TRBV6-4,TRBJ2-1,.
CASSQTGVNSPLHF,TGTGCCAGCAGCCAGACAGGGGTTAATTCACCCCTCCACTTT,TRBD1,TRBV25-1,TRBJ1-6,.
CATSDLGVDKPEKYF,TGTGCCACCAGTGATTTGGGGGTGGACAAGCCGGAGAAGTACTTC,.,TRBV24-1,TRBJ2-7,.
CASSSGGLAGSYNEQFF,TGTGCCAGCAGCTCAGGGGGACTAGCGGGCTCCTACAATGAGCAGTTCTTC,TRBD2,TRBV7-9,TRBJ2-1,.
CASSIGGTVQETQYF,TGTGCCAGTAGTATAGGCGGGACGGTCCAAGAGACCCAGTACTTC,.,TRBV19,TRBJ2-5,.
CASSPGLAGGTQYF,TGTGCCAGCAGTCCGGGACTAGCGGGGGGCACCCAGTACTTC,TRBD2,TRBV6-5,TRBJ2-5,.
CASSPGISSYEQYF,TGTGCCAGCAGCCCAGGTATTAGCTCCTACGAGCAGTACTTC,.,TRBV7-2,TRBJ2-7,.
CASSQDGGGLRSGYTF,TGTGCCAGCTCACAGGATGGGGGGGGCCTCCGAAGTGGCTACACCTTC,.,TRBV18,TRBJ1-2,.
CASSYRTGDQPQHF,TGTGCCAGCAGTTACCGGACAGGGGATCAGCCCCAGCATTTT,TRBD1,TRBV6-5,TRBJ1-5,.
CASSHRPGTGAPSQETQYF,TGTGCCAGCAGTCACCGGCCCGGGACAGGAGCCCCTAGCCAAGAGACCCAGTACTTC,TRBD1,TRBV6-6,TRBJ2-5,.
CASKSTGLTEAFF,TGCGCCAGCAAATCGACAGGGTTGACTGAAGCTTTCTTT,TRBD1,TRBV5-1,TRBJ1-1,.
CASSPGLIYEQYF,TGTGCCAGCTCACCAGGACTGATATACGAGCAGTACTTC,.,TRBV18,TRBJ2-7,.
CASSLRLTQETQYF,TGTGCCAGCAGTTTAAGACTCACTCAAGAGACCCAGTACTTC,.,TRBV28,TRBJ2-5,.
CASSLRVPDTQYF,TGTGCCAGCAGTTTGCGAGTTCCAGATACGCAGTATTTT,.,TRBV12-3/TRBV12-4,TRBJ2-3,.
CASSDPGVSNQPQHF,TGTGCCAGCAGTGACCCAGGGGTTAGCAATCAGCCCCAGCATTTT,.,TRBV25-1,TRBJ1-5,.
CASRRLAGGANTGELFF,TGTGCCAGCAGGAGACTAGCGGGGGGGGCGAACACCGGGGAGCTGTTTTTT,TRBD2,TRBV7-9,TRBJ2-2,.
CAISESSGQGNGYTF,TGTGCCATCAGTGAGTCGAGTGGTCAGGGGAACGGCTACACCTTC,.,TRBV10-3,TRBJ1-2,.
CASSFKPREGEKLFF,TGTGCCAGCAGCTTTAAGCCCAGGGAAGGGGAAAAACTGTTTTTT,.,TRBV7-2,TRBJ1-4,.
CASNLQGGAHGEQFF,TGTGCCAGCAACTTACAAGGGGGTGCCCACGGTGAGCAGTTCTTC,.,TRBV7-6,TRBJ2-1,.
CATLQTGIDSYEQYF,TGTGCCACCCTTCAGACAGGGATTGATTCCTACGAGCAGTACTTC,TRBD1,TRBV10-3,TRBJ2-7,.
CASSIGGRVEAQYF,TGTGCCAGTAGTATTGGAGGACGCGTCGAGGCCCAGTACTTC,.,TRBV19,TRBJ2-5,.
CASSLGRGDSGANVLTF,TGTGCCAGCAGCTTAGGGCGCGGAGACTCTGGGGCCAACGTCCTGACTTTC,.,TRBV7-9,TRBJ2-6,.
CAISGTPDWGSYNEQFF,TGTGCCATCAGTGGGACACCCGATTGGGGCTCCTACAATGAGCAGTTCTTC,.,TRBV10-3,TRBJ2-1,.
CASSLEEGGDQETQYF,TGTGCCAGCAGCTTAGAGGAGGGGGGGGACCAAGAGACCCAGTACTTC,.,TRBV7-8,TRBJ2-5,.
CASSLRTADGYTF,TGCGCCAGCAGCCTAAGGACAGCAGATGGCTACACCTTC,.,TRBV5-1,TRBJ1-2,.
CSASHPSGGPETQYF,TGCAGTGCTAGTCACCCGTCGGGGGGGCCGGAGACCCAGTACTTC,TRBD2,TRBV20-1,TRBJ2-5,.